The clone carrying this TCR beta chain was seen just once. No antigen is known for it. This sample is drawn from a study of beta chain features in type 1 diabetes. For the study at large: On cell yields, gender and age, patients and healthy donors were similar.

The authors reverse transcribed all of the isolated RNA, so sequencing captured expressed TCRB transcripts. The table came from immunoSEQ multiplex PCR; TCRdb's copy has only in-frame clones and leaves some out. The sample carries approximately 300,000 clones, approximately 10% recorded once. Study results and caveats: Here, the possible influence of HLA type (on TCRB rearrangement) remained unresolved. Type 1 diabetes patients showed fewer insertions and more deletions at VDJ junctions.

The V end lost 3 bases, the J end lost 3 bases, and 25 bases lay between the germline ends. The CDR3 contains 19 residues. The germline CDR1 and CDR2 sequences are SGHNT and YYREEE (reference sequence). Sorting based on CD45RO/CCR7/CD25/CD127/CD95/CD27 separated CD4+ naive, central memory, regulatory and stem cell-like memory cells. The clonotype was recovered from a young woman in good health. Input material: naive CD4+ T cells from blood. The rearrangement links TRBV5-4 to TRBJ1-3; D might be TRBD1 (5 bases). The CDR3, as DNA: TGTGCCAGCAGCTACATGCAAAGTGTGCAGGGAAGGAGTGGAAACACCATATATTTT. Amino acid sequence: CASSYMQSVQGRSGNTIYF. Full variable domain (rest looked up from reference TRBV5-4 and TRBJ1-3): ETGVTQSPTHLIKTRGQQVTLRCSSQSGHNTVSWYQQALGQGPQFIFQYYREEENGRGNFPPRFSGLQFPNYSSELNVNALELDDSALYLCASSYMQSVQGRSGNTIYFGEGSWLTVV.